A single sample is the source of the 23 T cell receptor beta chains below, sequenced in a study of shared clonotypes between healthy human individuals. Sequencing used immunoSEQ multiplex PCR; TCRdb keeps in-frame clones, though not all of them. The data show 2 million to 3 million clones, roughly 93% seen once. What was sequenced was naive CD4+ T cells from PBMCs. Subset in this sample: CD45RA+ positively selected. The source of these receptors is a man younger than 35 in good health. Some clones in this sample may be carry-over from other donors' samples.

This clone has more than one count but fewer than ten. The V and J genes are TRBV29-1 and TRBJ1-1; 8 nucleotides agree with TRBD1. J gave up 4 bases and V 6 bases, and 10 bases lay outside the gene matches. Germline values: CDR1 SQVTM, CDR2 ANQGSEA. This CDR3 spans 14 amino acids. The CDR3 region is CSVDRGYMTTEAFF. The CDR3, as DNA: TGCAGCGTAGACAGGGGTTATATGACCACTGAAGCTTTCTTT.

The chain links TRBV28 to TRBJ2-2; a possible D gene is TRBD2 (6 bases). The V end was cut by 3 bases, the J end by 5 bases, with 13 bases between. Germline-derived CDR1 and CDR2 are MDHEN and SYDVKM. The CDR3 consists of 15 residues. CDR3 in amino acids: CASSLWPSETGELFF. The CDR3 DNA reads TGTGCCAGCAGTTTGTGGCCTAGCGAAACCGGGGAGCTGTTTTTT.

V gene TRBV9 combines with J gene TRBJ2-3; 11 nucleotides agree with TRBD1. V was clipped by 4 bases and J by 3 bases; unmatched bases: 10. Germline CDR1 SGDLS, CDR2 YYNGEE. This CDR3 spans 17 amino acids. The CDR3 region is CASSTSGTGGITDTQYF. CDR3 nucleotides: TGTGCCAGCAGCACATCCGGGACAGGGGGAATTACAGATACGCAGTATTTT.

The V and J genes are TRBV4-1 and TRBJ2-3; TRBD1 might be the D (6 bases). CDR1 MGHRA and CDR2 YSYEKL come from the germline V gene. CDR3 length: 15 amino acids. V was shortened by 2 bases and J by 6 bases, with 15 bases between the two germline ends. In nucleotides, the CDR3 is TGCGCCAGCAGCCAACAAGGGGGACCCTATGATACGCAGTATTTT. Protein: CASSQQGGPYDTQYF.

The genes are TRBV28 and TRBJ1-4, with 9 bases aligning to TRBD1. The CDR3 is made up of 17 amino acids. Germline CDR1 is MDHEN and CDR2 is SYDVKM. The V gene end was trimmed by 5 bases and the J gene end by 2 bases; junction bases not matched to a gene: 9. CDR3 coding DNA: TGTGCCAGCAGTCCGCCGAGACAGGGGGTTACTAATGAAAAACTGTTTTTT. Translating it yields CASSPPRQGVTNEKLFF.

V usage is TRBV5-1 and J usage is TRBJ2-3; unclear D gene. V was clipped by 4 bases and J by 0 bases, with 9 bases between them. In germline, CDR1 is SGHRS, CDR2 YFSETQ. This CDR3 region has 14 residues. This chain's CDR3 is CASSVDGSTDTQYF. DNA for the CDR3: TGCGCCAGCAGCGTGGACGGAAGCACAGATACGCAGTATTTT.

V gene TRBV27 combines with J gene TRBJ2-1, with D unresolved. The germline CDR1 and CDR2 sequences are MNHEY and SMNVEV (reference sequence). CDR3 length equals 13 residues. The germline V and J ends were trimmed by 10 bases and 8 bases, with 18 bases remaining between them. CDR3 coding DNA: TGTGCCACCCATTCCGAGCGCAGCCATGAGCAGTTCTTC. Protein sequence: CATHSERSHEQFF.

V gene TRBV14 combines with J gene TRBJ1-4; D perhaps matches TRBD1 (5 bases). Germline V gene sequence: CDR1 SGHDN, CDR2 FVKESK. CDR3 length: 14 residues. V was cut by 2 bases and J by 4 bases, with 8 bases left in between. CDR3 coding DNA: TGTGCCAGCAGCCAATACAGGTTTAATGAAAAACTGTTTTTT. Amino acids: CASSQYRFNEKLFF.

The chain has TRBV4-3 and TRBJ2-2; possibly TRBD1 or TRBD2 for D (6 bases each). Trimming stripped 4 bases from V and 3 bases from J, with 15 bases between. CDR1 LGHNA and CDR2 YSLEER come from the germline V gene. CDR3 size: 16 residues. CDR3 nucleotide sequence: TGCGCCAGCAGCCCCATCGGGGGCTACGACACCGGGGAGCTGTTTTTT. This sequence encodes CASSPIGGYDTGELFF.

V is TRBV6-5 and J is TRBJ2-7; D gene uncertain. Trimming left V 5 bases short and J 3 bases short, with 14 bases between. Germline-derived CDR1 and CDR2 are MNHEY and SVGAGI. The CDR3 sequence is 14 residues long. Here the CDR3 reads CASSGTDGFYEQYF. CDR3 DNA sequence: TGTGCCAGCAGTGGCACGGACGGGTTCTACGAGCAGTACTTC.

The chain joins TRBV27 to TRBJ1-5; no reliable D call. The V end was cut by 3 bases, the J end by 3 bases, with 12 bases between. Germline V gives CDR1 MNHEY, CDR2 SMNVEV (reference sequence). The CDR3 sequence is 15 residues long. Written as DNA, the CDR3 is TGTGCCAGCAGTTTTCGGGGTTGGGACAATCAGCCCCAGCATTTT. Protein: CASSFRGWDNQPQHF.

This clone has a single count. The chain couples TRBV4-1 to TRBJ2-2, with 7 nucleotides matching TRBD1. This CDR3 spans 16 amino acids. Germline V CDR1 and CDR2: MGHRA, YSYEKL. J gave up 7 bases and V 3 bases, and 11 bases lay outside the gene matches. CDR3 bases: TGCGCCAGCAGCCATATAACAGGGGCGCAGGGCGGGGAGCTGTTTTTT. Translation gives CASSHITGAQGGELFF.

V gene TRBV5-1 combines with J gene TRBJ2-3; 12 bases agree with TRBD1. The CDR3 contains 15 residues. V lost 4 bases to trimming and J lost 6 bases; unmatched junction nucleotides: 6. CDR1 is SGHRS and CDR2 is YFSETQ in the germline V gene. The CDR3 sequence is CASSGTGGAWDTQYF. The CDR3 nucleotides read TGCGCCAGCAGCGGGACAGGGGGCGCGTGGGATACGCAGTATTTT.

V is TRBV2 and J is TRBJ1-2; 7 bases are shared with TRBD1. With V trimmed by 6 bases and J by 7 bases, 11 bases remained unmatched. The CDR3 extends over 14 amino acids. Germline loops: CDR1 SNHLY, CDR2 FYNNEI. In nucleotides, the CDR3 is TGTGCCAGCAGCCCGGGGTGGCAGGGGGGTGGCTACACCTTC. It translates to CASSPGWQGGGYTF.

The gene calls are TRBV5-8 and TRBJ1-2; D not certain. Trimming pared 2 bases from V and 7 bases from J, leaving 9 bases between. Looked up from germline, CDR1 is SGHTS and CDR2 is YDEGEE. The CDR3 length is 12 residues. The DNA of the CDR3 is TGTGCCAGCAGCTTCTCACCTGGTGGCTACACCTTC. Translated: CASSFSPGGYTF.

V usage is TRBV6-5 and J usage is TRBJ2-1, with no clear D. The V end was cut by 2 bases, the J end by 6 bases, with 11 bases between. Germline CDR1 reads MNHEY; CDR2 reads SVGAGI. The CDR3 is 14 residues long. The CDR3 here is CASSYGLVSNEQFF. The CDR3 bases are TGTGCCAGCAGTTACGGGCTAGTCTCCAATGAGCAGTTCTTC.

Notes on this clone: The same CDR3 is also encoded by other DNA sequences in this sample. The rearrangement uses TRBV5-1 and TRBJ2-1; possibly TRBD1 for D (6 bases). Germline-derived CDR1 and CDR2 are SGHRS and YFSETQ. V was clipped by 0 bases and J by 1 base, with 8 bases between them. The CDR3 totals 15 residues. CDR3 bases: TGCGCCAGCAGCTTGGGAGGGGGTTCCTACAATGAGCAGTTCTTC. It translates to CASSLGGGSYNEQFF.

The rearrangement uses TRBV6-1 and TRBJ2-3, with D tentatively TRBD2 (6 bases). Trimming stripped 6 bases from V and 2 bases from J, with 12 bases between. The CDR3 is made up of 14 amino acids. Looked up from germline, CDR1 is MNHNS and CDR2 is SASEGT. The CDR3 protein is CASSVRDFTDTQYF. The CDR3 DNA is TGTGCCAGCAGCGTTAGGGACTTCACAGATACGCAGTATTTT.

Regarding this clone: The same CDR3 can be traced to other DNA sequences in this sample. The rearrangement links TRBV2 to TRBJ1-5; D perhaps matches TRBD1 (5 bases). CDR1 is SNHLY, CDR2 FYNNEI, per germline. The V gene lost 8 bases and the J gene lost 1 base, with 6 bases spanning the gap. The CDR3 extends over 12 amino acids. The CDR3 protein is CASRDSNQPQHF. The DNA for the CDR3 is TGTGCCAGCCGGGACAGCAATCAGCCCCAGCATTTT. The full variable domain, in which reference TRBV2 and TRBJ1-5 provide the parts outside the CDR3, is EPEVTQTPSHQVTQMGQEVILRCVPISNHLYFYWYRQILGQKVEFLVSFYNNEISEKSEIFDDQFSVERPDGSNFTLKIRSTKLEDSAMYFCASRDSNQPQHFGDGTRLSIL.

The chain is built from TRBV30 and TRBJ2-7; 11 bases are shared with TRBD2. The V gene end was trimmed by 5 bases and the J gene end by 5 bases; junction bases not matched to a gene: 8. Germline V gene lookup returns CDR1 GTSNPN and CDR2 SVGIG (reference sequence). This CDR3 has 14 residues. The CDR3 protein is CAWGPGLAVDEQYF. The CDR3 DNA follows: TGTGCCTGGGGCCCGGGACTAGCGGTCGACGAGCAGTACTTC.

This rearrangement joins TRBV29-1 to TRBJ2-7; D possibly corresponds to TRBD1 (6 bases). CDR3 length: 15 residues. V lost 1 base and J lost 3, with 16 bases in between. From germline, CDR1 is SQVTM and CDR2 ANQGSEA. The CDR3 here is CSVEVGGRGNYEQYF. CDR3 DNA: TGCAGCGTTGAAGTAGGGGGTAGGGGGAACTACGAGCAGTACTTC.

V is TRBV11-3 and J is TRBJ2-3, with 13 positions matching TRBD2. CDR3 length equals 15 residues. V was pared by 8 bases and J by 6 bases, with 8 bases of the junction left unmatched. Germline V gene sequence: CDR1 SGHNT, CDR2 YENEEA. The CDR3 coding sequence is TGTGCCAGCTCCTGGACTAGCGGGAGATGGGATACGCAGTATTTT. It codes for CASSWTSGRWDTQYF.

The V gene is TRBV11-2, the J gene TRBJ1-3, with D maybe TRBD1 (5 bases). Germline assignment: CDR1 SGHAT and CDR2 FQNNGV. Trimming removed 5 bases from V and 3 bases from J, with 17 bases in between. This CDR3 is built from 16 residues. The CDR3 loop reads CASSLGALMSGNTIYF. In nucleotides, the CDR3 is TGTGCCAGCAGCCTCGGGGCCCTTATGAGTGGAAACACCATATATTTT.